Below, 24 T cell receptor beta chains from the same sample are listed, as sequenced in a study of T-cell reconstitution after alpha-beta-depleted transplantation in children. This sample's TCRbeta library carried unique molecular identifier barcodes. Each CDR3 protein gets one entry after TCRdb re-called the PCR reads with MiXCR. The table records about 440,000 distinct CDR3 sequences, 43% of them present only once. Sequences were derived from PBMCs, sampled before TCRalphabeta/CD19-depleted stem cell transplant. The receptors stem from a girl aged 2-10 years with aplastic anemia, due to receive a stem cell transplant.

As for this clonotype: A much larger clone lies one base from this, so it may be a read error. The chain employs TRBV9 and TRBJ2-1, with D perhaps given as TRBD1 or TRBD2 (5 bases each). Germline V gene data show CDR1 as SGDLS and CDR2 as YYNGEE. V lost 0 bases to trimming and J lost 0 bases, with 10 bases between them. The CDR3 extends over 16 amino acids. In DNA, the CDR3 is TGTGCCAGCAGCGTAGACCCAGGGAGCTCCTACAATGAGCAGTTCTTC. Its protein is CASSVDPGSSYNEQFF.

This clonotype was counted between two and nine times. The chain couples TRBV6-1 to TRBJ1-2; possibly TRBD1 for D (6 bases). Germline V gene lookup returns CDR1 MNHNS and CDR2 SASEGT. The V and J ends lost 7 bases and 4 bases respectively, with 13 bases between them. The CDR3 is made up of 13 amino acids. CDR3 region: CASTRQEVYGYTF. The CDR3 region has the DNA TGTGCCAGCACCCGACAGGAGGTCTATGGCTACACCTTC.

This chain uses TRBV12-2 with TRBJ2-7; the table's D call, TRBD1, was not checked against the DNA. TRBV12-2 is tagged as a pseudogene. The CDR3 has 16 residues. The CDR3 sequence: CASRQSRTGEDYEQYF. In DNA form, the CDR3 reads TGTGCAAGTCGCCAATCCCGGACAGGGGAAGACTACGAGCAGTACTTC.

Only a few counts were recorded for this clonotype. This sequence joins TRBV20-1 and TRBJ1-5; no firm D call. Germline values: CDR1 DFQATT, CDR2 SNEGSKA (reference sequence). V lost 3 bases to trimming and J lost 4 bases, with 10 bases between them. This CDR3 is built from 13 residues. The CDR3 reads CSASVDRNQPQHF. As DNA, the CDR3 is TGCAGTGCTAGTGTAGACCGGAATCAGCCCCAGCATTTT.

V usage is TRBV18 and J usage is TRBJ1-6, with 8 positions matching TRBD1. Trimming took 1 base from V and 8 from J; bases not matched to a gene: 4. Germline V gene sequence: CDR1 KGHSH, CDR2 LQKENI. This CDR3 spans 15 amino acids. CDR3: CASSPLGTGYSPLHF. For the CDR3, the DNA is TGTGCCAGCTCACCACTCGGGACAGGTTATTCACCCCTCCACTTT.

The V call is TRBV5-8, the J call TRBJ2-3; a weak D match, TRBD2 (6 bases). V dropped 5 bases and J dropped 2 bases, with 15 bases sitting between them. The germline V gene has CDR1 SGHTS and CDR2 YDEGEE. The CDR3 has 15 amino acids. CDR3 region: CASRNADYDTDTQYF. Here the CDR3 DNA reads TGTGCCAGCAGGAACGCGGACTACGACACAGATACGCAGTATTTT. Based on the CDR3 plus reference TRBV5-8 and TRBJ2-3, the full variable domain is EAGVTQSPTHLIKTRGQQATLRCSPISGHTSVYWYQQALGLGLQFLLWYDEGEERNRGNFPPRFSGRQFPNYSSELNVNALELEDSALYLCASRNADYDTDTQYFGPGTRLTVL.

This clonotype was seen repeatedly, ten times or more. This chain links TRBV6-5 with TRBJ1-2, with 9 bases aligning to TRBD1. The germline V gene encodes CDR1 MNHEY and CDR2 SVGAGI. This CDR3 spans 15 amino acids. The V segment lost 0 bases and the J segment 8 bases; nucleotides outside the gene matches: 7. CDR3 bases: TGTGCCAGCAGTTACTCGTACGGGACAGGGCAGGGCTACACCTTC. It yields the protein CASSYSYGTGQGYTF.

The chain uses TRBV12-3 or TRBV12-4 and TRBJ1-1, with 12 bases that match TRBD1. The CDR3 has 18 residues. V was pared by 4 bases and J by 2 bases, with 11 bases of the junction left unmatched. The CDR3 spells CASSSPRDRGPPNTEAFF. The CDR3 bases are TGTGCCAGCAGTTCCCCACGGGACAGGGGGCCCCCAAACACTGAAGCTTTCTTT.

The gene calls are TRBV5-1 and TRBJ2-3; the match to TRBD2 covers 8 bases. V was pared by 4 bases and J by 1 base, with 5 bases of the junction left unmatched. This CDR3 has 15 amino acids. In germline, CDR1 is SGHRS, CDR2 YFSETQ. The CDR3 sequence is CASSPGGNCTDTQYF. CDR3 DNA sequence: TGCGCCAGCAGCCCGGGGGGGAATTGCACAGATACGCAGTATTTT.

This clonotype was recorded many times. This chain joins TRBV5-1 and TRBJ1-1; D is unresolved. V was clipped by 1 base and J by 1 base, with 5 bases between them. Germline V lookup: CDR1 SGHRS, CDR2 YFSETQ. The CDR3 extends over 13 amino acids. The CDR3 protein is CASSLKENTEAFF. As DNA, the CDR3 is TGCGCCAGCAGCTTGAAGGAGAACACTGAAGCTTTCTTT.

CDR3 loop: CASSFQGDMSGYTF. CDR3 sequence (DNA): TGCGCCAGCAGCTTCCAGGGGGATATGAGTGGCTACACCTTC. The gene calls are TRBV5-1 and TRBJ1-2; TRBD1 matches at 7 bases. Germline V gene lookup returns CDR1 SGHRS and CDR2 YFSETQ. The junction had 8 bases not matched to a gene; V was cut back by 2 bases and J by 7 bases. CDR3 length equals 14 residues.

CDR3: CSARGPGQGLADTQYF. The CDR3, as DNA: TGCAGTGCTAGAGGACCGGGACAGGGGTTGGCAGATACGCAGTATTTT. The rearrangement joins TRBV20-1 to TRBJ2-3; 10 bases agree with TRBD1. CDR1 is DFQATT and CDR2 is SNEGSKA in the germline V gene (reference sequence). The CDR3 has 16 amino acids. The trim removed 1 base at V and 4 bases at J, leaving 8 bases unmatched.

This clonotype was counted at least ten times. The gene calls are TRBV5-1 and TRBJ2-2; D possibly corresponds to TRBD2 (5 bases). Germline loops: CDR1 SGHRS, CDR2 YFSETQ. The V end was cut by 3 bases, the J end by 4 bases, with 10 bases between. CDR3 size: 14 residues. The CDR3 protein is CASSSSGITGELFF. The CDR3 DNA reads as TGCGCCAGCAGCTCCAGCGGAATCACCGGGGAGCTGTTTTTT.

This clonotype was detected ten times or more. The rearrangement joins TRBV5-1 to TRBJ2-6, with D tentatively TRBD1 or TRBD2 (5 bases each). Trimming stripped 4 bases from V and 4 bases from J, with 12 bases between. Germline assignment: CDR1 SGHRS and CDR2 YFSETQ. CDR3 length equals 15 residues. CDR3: CASSPEGSGANVLTF. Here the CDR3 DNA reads TGCGCCAGCAGCCCCGAGGGGTCCGGGGCCAACGTCCTGACTTTC.

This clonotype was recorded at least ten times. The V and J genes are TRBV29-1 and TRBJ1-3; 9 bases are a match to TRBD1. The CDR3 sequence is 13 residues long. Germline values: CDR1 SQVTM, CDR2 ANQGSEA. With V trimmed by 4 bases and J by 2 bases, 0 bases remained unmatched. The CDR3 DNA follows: TGCAGCGTTGGGGACAGGGCTGGAAACACCATATATTTT. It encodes CSVGDRAGNTIYF.

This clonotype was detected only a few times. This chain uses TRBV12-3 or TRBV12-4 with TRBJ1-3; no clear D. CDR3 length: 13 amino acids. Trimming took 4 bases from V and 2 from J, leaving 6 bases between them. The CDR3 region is CASSWEAGNTIYF. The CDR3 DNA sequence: TGTGCCAGCAGTTGGGAGGCTGGAAACACCATATATTTT.

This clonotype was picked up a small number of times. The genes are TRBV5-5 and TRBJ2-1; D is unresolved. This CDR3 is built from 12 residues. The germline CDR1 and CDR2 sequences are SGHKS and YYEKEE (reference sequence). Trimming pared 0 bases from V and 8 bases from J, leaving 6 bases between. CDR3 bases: TGTGCCAGCAGCTTGGAAATCTATGAGCAGTTCTTC. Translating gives CASSLEIYEQFF.

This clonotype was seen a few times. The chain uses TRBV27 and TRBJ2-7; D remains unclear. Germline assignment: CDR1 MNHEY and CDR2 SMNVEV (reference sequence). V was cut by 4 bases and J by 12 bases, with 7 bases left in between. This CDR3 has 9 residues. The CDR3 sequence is CASSSWWYF. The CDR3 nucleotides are TGTGCCAGCAGTTCCTGGTGGTACTTC.

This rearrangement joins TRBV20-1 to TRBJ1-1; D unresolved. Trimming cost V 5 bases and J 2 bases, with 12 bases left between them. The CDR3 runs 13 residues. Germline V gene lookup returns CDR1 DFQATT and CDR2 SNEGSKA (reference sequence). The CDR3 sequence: CSALPLGNTEAFF. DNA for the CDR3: TGCAGTGCTCTCCCCCTGGGAAACACTGAAGCTTTCTTT.

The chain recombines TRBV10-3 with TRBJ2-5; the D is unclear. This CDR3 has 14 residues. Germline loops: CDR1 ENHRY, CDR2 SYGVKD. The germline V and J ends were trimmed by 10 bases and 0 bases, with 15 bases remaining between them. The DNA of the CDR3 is TGTGCCACCTCCCCTCCGGAGAACCAAGAGACCCAGTACTTC. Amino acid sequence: CATSPPENQETQYF.

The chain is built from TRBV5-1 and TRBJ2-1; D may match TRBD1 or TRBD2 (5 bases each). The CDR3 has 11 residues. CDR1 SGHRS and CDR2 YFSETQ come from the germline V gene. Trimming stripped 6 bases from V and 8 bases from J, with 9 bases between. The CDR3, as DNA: TGCGCCAGCAAAGGGGAGTATGAGCAGTTCTTC. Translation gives CASKGEYEQFF. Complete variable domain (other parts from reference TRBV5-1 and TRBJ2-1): KAGVTQTPRYLIKTRGQQVTLSCSPISGHRSVSWYQQTPGQGLQFLFEYFSETQRNKGNFPGRFSGRQFSNSRSEMNVSTLELGDSALYLCASKGEYEQFFGPGTRLTVL.

The CDR3 sequence is CSAPPRGRRQGYTF. In nucleotides, the CDR3 is TGCAGTGCTCCCCCCCGGGGACGAAGGCAGGGCTACACCTTC. The J gene is TRBJ1-2, the V gene TRBV20-1, with TRBD1 as a possible D gene (5 bases). The V and J ends lost 5 bases and 8 bases respectively, with 21 bases between them. Germline V gives CDR1 DFQATT, CDR2 SNEGSKA (reference sequence). The CDR3 runs 14 residues.

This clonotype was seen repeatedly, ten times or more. The CDR3: CASSWLQETQYF. The DNA for the CDR3 is TGTGCCAGCAGTTGGTTACAAGAGACCCAGTACTTC. The chain couples TRBV28 to TRBJ2-5; no definite D call. Trimming took 4 bases from V and 2 from J, leaving 5 bases between them. CDR3 length equals 12 residues. Germline V gene lookup returns CDR1 MDHEN and CDR2 SYDVKM.

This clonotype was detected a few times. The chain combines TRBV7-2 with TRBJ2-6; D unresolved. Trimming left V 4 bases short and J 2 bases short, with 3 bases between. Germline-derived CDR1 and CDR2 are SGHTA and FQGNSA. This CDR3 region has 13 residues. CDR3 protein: CASSSPGANVLTF. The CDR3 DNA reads TGTGCCAGCAGCTCACCTGGGGCCAACGTCCTGACTTTC.